The clone carrying this T cell receptor beta chain was seen at least ten times. As yet, its antigen is unknown. This record belongs to a study of blood T cells in healthy people across ages. Broader study findings: Because sorting was not performed, PBMCs prevented conclusive naive versus antigen-experienced comparison. A roughly linear fall in TCR beta diversity per million T cells was seen with increasing age.

Through a sample-barcoded 5' primer and a J-beta primer mix, a second PCR was run for about 6 to 11 cycles. TCRdb re-called the 5' RACE reads through MiXCR, storing one row per CDR3 protein. The sample holds about 1.6 million distinct CDR3 sequences, roughly a third seen once. CDR3 size: 15 residues. Per germline, CDR1 DFQATT and CDR2 SNEGSKA (reference sequence). V shed 6 bases and J shed 0 bases, with 17 bases lying between them. The chain links TRBV20-1 to TRBJ1-1; a possible D gene is TRBD1 (5 bases). This receptor was identified in a woman aged 25-40 years in good health. Sequencing was performed on blood. The CDR3 bases are TGCAGTGCCCAGACAGTGACTCTTATGAACACTGAAGCTTTCTTT. Amino acids: CSAQTVTLMNTEAFF.